The present T cell receptor (beta chain) was sequenced within a study of shared clonotypes between healthy human individuals. Overall study: Donors consisted of two women and a few men between 18 and 49.

Sorted-subset replicate PCRs used roughly 220 ng DNA, around 27,000 T cell genomes. Sequencing was performed with immunoSEQ multiplex PCR; in TCRdb, only in-frame clones are kept and a portion is missing. The sample includes roughly 410,000 clones, approximately 96% seen only once; the top ten take less than 0.35%. The CDR3 loop spans 13 amino acids. Germline-derived CDR1 and CDR2 are MGHRA and YSYEKL. Trimming took 4 bases from V and 9 from J, leaving 13 bases between them. V gene TRBV4-1 combines with J gene TRBJ1-5; D ambiguous. The TCR originated in a young man in good health. Sample: memory CD8+ T cells sorted from blood. Subset meaning: CD45RO+ cells pooled with CCR7-negative TemRA cells. Here the CDR3 reads CASSPRAPPPQHF. CDR3 nucleotide sequence: TGCGCCAGCAGCCCTAGGGCCCCTCCGCCCCAGCATTTT.